The TCR beta chain under discussion was sequenced for a study of OX40 agonist ivuxolimab in advanced cancers. Whole-study results and caveats: CD8+ T cells (on average) carried more expanded clones than CD4+ T cells.

The CDR3 runs to 16 residues. Per the germline V gene, CDR1 is MDHEN and CDR2 is SYDVKM. Losses at the gene ends were 2 bases for V and 6 bases for J; bases not matched to a gene: 8. Profiling relied on immunoSEQ multiplex PCR, and the TCRdb table lists in-frame clones only, not all of them. The repertoire includes 65,000 to 95,000 clones, around 87% of them detected once, and 6.2% sits in the top ten. With respect to this clone: The antigen remains undetermined.

The chain recombines TRBV28 with TRBJ1-5; 9 bases match TRBD1. The specimen was CD4+ or CD8+ T cells sorted from blood, collected in a trial of the OX40 agonist ivuxolimab. The receptor comes from an adult with an advanced solid tumor such as melanoma, head and neck, liver or kidney cancer. The CDR3: CASSLRYRGRSQPQHF. The CDR3 DNA reads TGTGCCAGCAGTTTAAGGTACAGGGGGCGAAGTCAGCCCCAGCATTTT. The variable domain in full, completed from reference TRBV28 and TRBJ1-5, reads DVKVTQSSRYLVKRTGEKVFLECVQDMDHENMFWYRQDPGLGLRLIYFSYDVKMKEKGDIPEGYSVSREKKERFSLILESASTNQTSMYLCASSLRYRGRSQPQHFGDGTRLSIL.